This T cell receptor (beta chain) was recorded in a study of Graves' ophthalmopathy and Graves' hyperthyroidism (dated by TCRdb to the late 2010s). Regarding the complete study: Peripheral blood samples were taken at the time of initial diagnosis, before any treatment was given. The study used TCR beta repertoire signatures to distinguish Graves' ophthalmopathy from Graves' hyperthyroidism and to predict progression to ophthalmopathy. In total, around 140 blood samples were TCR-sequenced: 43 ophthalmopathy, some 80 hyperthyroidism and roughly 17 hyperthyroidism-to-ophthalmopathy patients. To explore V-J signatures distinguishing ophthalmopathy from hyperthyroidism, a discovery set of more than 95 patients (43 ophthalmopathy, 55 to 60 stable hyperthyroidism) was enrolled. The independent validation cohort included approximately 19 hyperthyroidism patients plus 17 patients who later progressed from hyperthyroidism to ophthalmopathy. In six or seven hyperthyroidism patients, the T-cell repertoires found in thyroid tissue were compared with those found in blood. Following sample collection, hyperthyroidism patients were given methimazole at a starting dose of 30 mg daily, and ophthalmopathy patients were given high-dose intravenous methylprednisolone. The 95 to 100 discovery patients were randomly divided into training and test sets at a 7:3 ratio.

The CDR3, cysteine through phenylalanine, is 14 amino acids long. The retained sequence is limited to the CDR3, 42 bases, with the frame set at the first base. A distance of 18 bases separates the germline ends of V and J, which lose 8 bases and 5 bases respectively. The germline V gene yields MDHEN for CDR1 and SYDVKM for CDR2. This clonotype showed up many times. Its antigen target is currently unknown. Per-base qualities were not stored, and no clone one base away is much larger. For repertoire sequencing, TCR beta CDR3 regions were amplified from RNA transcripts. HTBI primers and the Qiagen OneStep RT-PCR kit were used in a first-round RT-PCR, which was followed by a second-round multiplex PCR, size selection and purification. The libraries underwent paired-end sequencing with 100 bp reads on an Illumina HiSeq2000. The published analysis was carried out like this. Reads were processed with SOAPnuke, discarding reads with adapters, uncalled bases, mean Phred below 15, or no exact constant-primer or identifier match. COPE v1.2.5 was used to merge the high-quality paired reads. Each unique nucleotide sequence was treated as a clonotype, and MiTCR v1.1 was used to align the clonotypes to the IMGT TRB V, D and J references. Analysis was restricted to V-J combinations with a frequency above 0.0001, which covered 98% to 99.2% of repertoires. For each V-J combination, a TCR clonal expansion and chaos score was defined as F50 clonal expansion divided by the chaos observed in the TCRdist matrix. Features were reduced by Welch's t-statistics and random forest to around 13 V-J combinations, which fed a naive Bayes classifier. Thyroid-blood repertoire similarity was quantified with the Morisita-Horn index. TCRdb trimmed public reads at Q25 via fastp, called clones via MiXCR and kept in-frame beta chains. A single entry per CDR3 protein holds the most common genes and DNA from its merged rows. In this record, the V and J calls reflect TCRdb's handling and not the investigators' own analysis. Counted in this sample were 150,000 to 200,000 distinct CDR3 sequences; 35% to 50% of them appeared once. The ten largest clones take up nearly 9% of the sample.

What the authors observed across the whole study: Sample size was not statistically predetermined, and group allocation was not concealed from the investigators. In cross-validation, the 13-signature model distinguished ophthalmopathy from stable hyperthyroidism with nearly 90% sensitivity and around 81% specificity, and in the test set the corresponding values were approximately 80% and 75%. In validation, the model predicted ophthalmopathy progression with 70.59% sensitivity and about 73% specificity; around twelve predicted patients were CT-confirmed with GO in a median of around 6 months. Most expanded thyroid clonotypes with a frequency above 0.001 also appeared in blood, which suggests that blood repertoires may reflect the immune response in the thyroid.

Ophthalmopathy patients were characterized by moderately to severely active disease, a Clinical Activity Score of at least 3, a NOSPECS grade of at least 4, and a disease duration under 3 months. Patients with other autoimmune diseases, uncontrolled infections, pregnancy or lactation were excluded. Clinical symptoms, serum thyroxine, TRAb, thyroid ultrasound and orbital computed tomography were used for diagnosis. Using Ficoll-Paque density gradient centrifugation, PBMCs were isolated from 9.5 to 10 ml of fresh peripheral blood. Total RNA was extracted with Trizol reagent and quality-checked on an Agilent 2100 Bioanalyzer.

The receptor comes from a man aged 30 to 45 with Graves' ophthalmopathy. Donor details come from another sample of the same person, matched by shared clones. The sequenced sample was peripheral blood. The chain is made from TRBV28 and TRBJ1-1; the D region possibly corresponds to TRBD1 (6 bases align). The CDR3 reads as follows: CASLRGGGRTEAFF. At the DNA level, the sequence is TGTGCCAGCCTTCGGGGCGGGGGGCGAACTGAAGCTTTCTTT.